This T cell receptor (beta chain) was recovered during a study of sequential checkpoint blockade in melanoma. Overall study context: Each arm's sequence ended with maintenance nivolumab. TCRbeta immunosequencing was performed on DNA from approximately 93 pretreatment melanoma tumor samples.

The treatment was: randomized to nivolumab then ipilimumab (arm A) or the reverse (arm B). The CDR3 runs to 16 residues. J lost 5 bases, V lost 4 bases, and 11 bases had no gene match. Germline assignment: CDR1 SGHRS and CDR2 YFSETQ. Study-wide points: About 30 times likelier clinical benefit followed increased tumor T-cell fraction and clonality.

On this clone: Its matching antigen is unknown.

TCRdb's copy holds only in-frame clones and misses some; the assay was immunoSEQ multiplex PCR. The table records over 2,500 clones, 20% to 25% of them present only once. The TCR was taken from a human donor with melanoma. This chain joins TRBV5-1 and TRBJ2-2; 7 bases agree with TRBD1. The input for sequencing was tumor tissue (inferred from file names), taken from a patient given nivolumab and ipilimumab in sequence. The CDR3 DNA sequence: TGCGCCAGCAGCCCGAGACAGGGATTGAGAACCGGGGAGCTGTTTTTT. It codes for CASSPRQGLRTGELFF.